The text below deals with one T cell receptor beta chain. The memory T cells were sequenced right after ex vivo isolation, without culture. This table comes from immunoSEQ multiplex PCR, and its TCRdb copy is limited to in-frame clones, with some not included. The table includes about 75,000 clones, 83% detected once. The CDR3 is made up of 15 amino acids. The germline gives CDR1 LNHDA, CDR2 SQIVND (reference sequence). V lost 6 bases, J lost 2 bases, and 16 bases lay in between. This sample was included in a study of CD4 T cell repertoires in COVID-19. The specimen was CD4+ T cells from peripheral blood, collected after recovery from COVID-19. This sequence joins TRBV19 and TRBJ1-1; weak D call: TRBD1 (5 bases). The origin of this receptor is a human donor who had COVID-19. The CDR3 sequence is CASRPGRNINTEAFF. The CDR3 nucleotides are TGTGCCAGTAGACCGGGACGGAATATTAACACTGAAGCTTTCTTT.